This T cell receptor (beta chain) was retrieved from a study of cytomegalovirus exposure and HLA in healthy donors. The wider study: An early data release held some 85 million unique TCRs from HLA-typed donors. Within the Caucasian-associated ancestry cluster were under 85% of the roughly 400 genotyped donors. Findings of the study overall: Some V segments could not be told apart, so they were left out, TRBV6-2 and TRBV6-3 among them.

PCR involved 60 Vbeta and 13 Jbeta primers. Per the original methods: A follow-up analysis tallied 86 million or so unique TCR beta chains, roughly 11 million shared. Data came from immunoSEQ multiplex PCR; TCRdb stores just in-frame clones and leaves some out. D and trimming come from the DNA, and the V and J calls and clone size come from that table. The table lists approximately 190,000 clones. Germline V lookup: CDR1 SGHNT, CDR2 YYREEE (reference sequence). CDR3 length: 15 amino acids. After removal of 5 bases from V and 6 bases from J, the junction contained 9 bases not matched to a gene. For this clone: The target antigen is unknown.

The chain uses TRBV5-4 and TRBJ2-3; 10 bases agree with TRBD2. The sequencing sample was made of PBMCs. The clonotype was recovered from a boy younger than 18 in good health and CMV-seronegative. CDR3 amino acids: CASRQLAGSLDTQYF. The DNA for the CDR3 is TGTGCCAGCAGACAACTAGCGGGGTCCCTCGATACGCAGTATTTT.